These T cell receptor beta chains were read from a single sample in a study of T cells after yellow fever vaccination. Each CDR3 protein gets one entry after TCRdb re-called the 5' RACE reads with MiXCR. The sample yields 400,000 to 650,000 distinct CDR3 sequences, roughly 22% seen once. The specimen was PBMCs, collected about 21 days after the first yellow fever vaccination. The receptors originated from a man younger than 35 who received the YFV17D yellow fever vaccine. Each CDR3 is given with its conserved first and last residue. The order of the fields is J gene, D gene, clone size, V gene, CDR3 DNA, CDR3 protein. The D gene is left open where the match is weak. Size is stated for part of the rows, as once, few or many counts, or as a class when the clone is expanded.

TRBJ1-6 TRBD1 NA TRBV5-6 TGTGCCAGCAGCTCTTACCTGCGGGACAGGTCTAATTCACCCCTCCACTTT CASSSYLRDRSNSPLHF
TRBJ1-3 NA NA TRBV7-1 TGTGCCATGAGCTCCGAGCTCTACTGTGGAAACACCATATATTTT CAMSSELYCGNTIYF
TRBJ1-1 NA NA TRBV6-1 TGTGCCAGCACAGACCTGGGGGGGAGAAGAGGCACTGAAGCTTTCTTT CASTDLGGRRGTEAFF
TRBJ2-3 TRBD1 few TRBV5-1 TGCGCCAGCAGCTATGGACAGGAAACAGATACGCAGTATTTT CASSYGQETDTQYF
TRBJ2-1 TRBD2 few TRBV10-3 TGTGCCATCAGTCAGTCTCGGCTAGCGGGGGGCACTAATGAGCAGTTCTTC CAISQSRLAGGTNEQFF
TRBJ2-7 TRBD1 NA TRBV5-6 TGTGCCAGCAGCACGGGATACAGGGGCTCCTACGAGCAGTACTTC CASSTGYRGSYEQYF
TRBJ1-2 NA NA TRBV6-6 TGTGCCAGCAGTTACGGCGGGTGGTCTGGCTACACCTTC CASSYGGWSGYTF
TRBJ2-1 NA few TRBV5-1 TGCGCCAGCAGCTTGGCGGGGAGCCCCTACAATGAGCAGTTCTTC CASSLAGSPYNEQFF
TRBJ2-7 TRBD1 NA TRBV15 TGTGCCACCAGCAGACCCTTTGGGACAGGGGGCTACGAGCAGTACTTC CATSRPFGTGGYEQYF
TRBJ2-3 TRBD2 few TRBV5-4 TGTGCCAGCACCGAAAAGGGACTAGCGGGGGGGACAGATACGCAGTATTTT CASTEKGLAGGTDTQYF
TRBJ1-3 NA few TRBV30 TGTGCCTGGTCCCGCGCATGGGGTCAGGACACCATATATTTT CAWSRAWGQDTIYF
TRBJ1-1 NA few TRBV14 TGTGCCAGCAGCGGAGGGCTCAGGGTGGCAGCTTTCTTT CASSGGLRVAAFF
TRBJ1-1 NA many TRBV20-1 TGCAGTGCTAGAAAAGGGGAGAACACTGAAGCTTTCTTT CSARKGENTEAFF
TRBJ2-1 TRBD2 NA TRBV6-1 TGTGCCAGCAGGAGAGGCGGGGGGGCCTACAATGAGCAGTTCTTC CASRRGGGAYNEQFF
TRBJ2-5 NA few TRBV6-5 TGTGCCAGCAGTTACTCGATCCCGGGGGCTCCCCAAGAGACCCAGTACTTC CASSYSIPGAPQETQYF
TRBJ2-1 TRBD2 few TRBV11-2 TGTGCCAGCAGCTTCATAGCGGGCCATACGGTGTTC CASSFIAGHTVF
TRBJ2-7 NA NA TRBV5-1 TGCGCCAGCAGCTCTCCGGGTCACTCCTACGAGCAGTACTTC CASSSPGHSYEQYF
TRBJ2-7 NA NA TRBV30 TGTGCCTGGAGTGCCGCACGACAGAATCCCTACGAGCAGTACTTC CAWSAARQNPYEQYF
TRBJ2-3 NA few TRBV4-1 TGCGCCAGCAGCCAAGATAGGAATACGCAGTATTTT CASSQDRNTQYF
TRBJ2-7 NA few TRBV7-9 TGTGCCAGCAGCTCCCCACGAGGGGACGAGCAGTACTTC CASSSPRGDEQYF
TRBJ2-7 NA few TRBV5-1 TGCGCCAGCAGCTTGGGGGAATTCAGCTCCTACGAGCAGTACTTC CASSLGEFSSYEQYF
TRBJ2-7 NA NA TRBV4-3 TGCGCCAGCAGCCAAGGAATCGCGGGGCACTACGAGCAGTACTTC CASSQGIAGHYEQYF